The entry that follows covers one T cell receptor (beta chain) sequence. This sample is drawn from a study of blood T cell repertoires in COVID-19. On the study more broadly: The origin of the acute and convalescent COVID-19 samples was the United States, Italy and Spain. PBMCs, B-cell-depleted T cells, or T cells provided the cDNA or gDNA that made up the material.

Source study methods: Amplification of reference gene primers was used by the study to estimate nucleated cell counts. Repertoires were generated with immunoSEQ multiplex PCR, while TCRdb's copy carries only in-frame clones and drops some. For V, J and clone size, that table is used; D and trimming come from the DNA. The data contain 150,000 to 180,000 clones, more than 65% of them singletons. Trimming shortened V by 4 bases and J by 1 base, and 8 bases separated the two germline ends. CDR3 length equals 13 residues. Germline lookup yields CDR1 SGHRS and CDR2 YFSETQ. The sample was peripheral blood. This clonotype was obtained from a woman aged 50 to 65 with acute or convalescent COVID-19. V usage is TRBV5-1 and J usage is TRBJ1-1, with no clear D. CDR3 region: CASSLTPNTEAFF. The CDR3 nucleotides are TGCGCCAGCAGCCTGACACCGAACACTGAAGCTTTCTTT.